A single sample gave rise to the 14 T cell receptor beta chains below, sequenced in a study of regulatory T cells in long-lasting Graves disease listed by TCRdb under 2021. Interpreted using the paper, the time point label stands for: newly diagnosed GD, antithyroid drugs for less than 3 months. For both TCR sequencing and RNA sequencing, RNA was extracted from PBMCs in TRIzol. Libraries came from multiplex PCR. These reads were obtained on an Illumina HiSeq 4000. To build TCR beta libraries, CDR3 regions were amplified by Arm-PCR using iRepertoire HTBI primers. Starting from the raw public reads, TCRdb applied fastp trimming at Q25, assembled clones with MiXCR and retained in-frame beta chains. Entries that share a CDR3 protein sequence are merged under the most common genes and DNA. The sample has under 250,000 distinct CDR3 sequences on record, around 19% of them singletons. Together, the top ten hold approximately 12% of the sample.

These same records also appear under a second study, on T cells in Graves' hyperthyroidism and ophthalmopathy.

Sequencing was performed on peripheral blood mononuclear cells (PBMCs), taken at new diagnosis, from a patient treated with antithyroid drugs. Source of these receptors: a woman in her twenties or thirties with Graves disease. Donor details come from another sample of the same person, matched by shared clones.

As concerns this clonotype: Mismatch with germline at one junction end may stem from a read error. This rearrangement joins TRBV20-1 to TRBJ2-1; D unresolved. The CDR3 extends over 14 amino acids. Germline V gene sequence: CDR1 DFQATT, CDR2 SNEGSKA (reference sequence). The CDR3 region has the DNA TGCAGTGCTAGAGACCCTGACCTAGTATCTGAGCAGTTTTTC. Its translation is CSARDPDLVSEQFF.

This clonotype was counted between two and nine times. At one end, the junction sequence differs from germline, possibly due to a read error. J is TRBJ2-7 and V is TRBV28, with TRBD2 identical over 7 bases. The germline CDR1 and CDR2 sequences are MDHEN and SYDVKM. This CDR3 spans 15 amino acids. CDR3: CASSLSGEESYKQYF. The CDR3 DNA reads TGTGCCAGCAGTTTAAGCGGGGAGGAGTCCTACAAGCAGTACTTC.

This clonotype was observed many times. V usage is TRBV19 and J usage is TRBJ2-7, with D unclear. The CDR3 spans 12 residues. Germline loops: CDR1 LNHDA, CDR2 SQIVND (reference sequence). V was pared by 7 bases and J by 0 bases, with 7 bases between. CDR3 coding DNA: TGTGCCAGTATTTCAAACTCCTACGAGCAGTACTTC. It specifies CASISNSYEQYF. Full variable domain (outside the CDR3, taken from reference TRBV19 and TRBJ2-7): DGGITQSPKYLFRKEGQNVTLSCEQNLNHDAMYWYRQDPGQGLRLIYYSQIVNDFQKGDIAEGYSVSREKKESFPLTVTSAQKNPTAFYLCASISNSYEQYFGPGTRLTVT.

This clonotype was seen many times. The chain has TRBV28 and TRBJ1-3; 8 bases fit TRBD1. The CDR3 has 15 amino acids. Germline-derived CDR1 and CDR2 are MDHEN and SYDVKM. With V trimmed by 5 bases and J by 4 bases, 7 bases remained unmatched. The CDR3 loop reads CASSLWTGSGNTIYF. The CDR3 nucleotides are TGTGCCAGCAGTCTCTGGACAGGGTCGGGAAACACCATATATTTT.

Remarks on this clonotype: The junction and the germline gene differ at one end; a read error may be behind it. The chain links TRBV10-3 to TRBJ2-7; 7 bases are shared with TRBD1. The CDR3 runs 12 residues. Germline loops: CDR1 ENHRY, CDR2 SYGVKD. The CDR3 spells CAIARQGYEQCF. The CDR3 DNA follows: TGTGCCATCGCTAGACAGGGCTACGAGCAGTGCTTC.

A word on this clonotype: A read error may explain this, as a much larger clone is one base away. The J gene is TRBJ2-4, the V gene TRBV5-6, with D hard to call. V shed 1 base and J shed 1 base, with 6 bases lying between them. Germline lookup yields CDR1 SGHDT and CDR2 YYEEEE. The CDR3 is made up of 14 amino acids. The CDR3 spells CASSLWHAKNIQYF. CDR3 nucleotide sequence: TGTGCCAGCAGCTTGTGGCACGCCAAAAACATTCAGTACTTC.

This clonotype was detected many times. V and J are TRBV7-2 and TRBJ1-1; maybe TRBD1 (5 bases). CDR1 and CDR2 from the germline V gene are SGHTA and FQGNSA. The CDR3 sequence is 15 residues long. V lost 2 bases and J lost 8, with 18 bases in between. The CDR3 sequence: CASSLFRAGGIEAFF. The CDR3 nucleotides read TGTGCCAGCAGCTTATTTAGGGCGGGGGGGATCGAAGCTTTCTTT.

This clonotype was seen many times. The rearrangement links TRBV19 to TRBJ2-3; 7 nucleotides line up with TRBD2. CDR1 is LNHDA, CDR2 SQIVND, per germline (reference sequence). V trimming: 8 bases; J trimming: 1 base; junction bases outside the gene matches: 6. The CDR3 sequence is 14 residues long. The CDR3 coding sequence is TGTGCCAGTGTAGCGGGCCAAGGCACAGATACGCAGTATTTT. Protein: CASVAGQGTDTQYF.

This clonotype was counted ten times or more. For the CDR3, the DNA is TGTGCCAGCAGCCAGGGCGCCAATCCGGGCTACACCTTC. Translation gives CASSQGANPGYTF. This chain uses TRBV3-1 with TRBJ1-2; D remains unclear. This CDR3 contains 13 residues. Trimming removed 3 bases from V and 8 bases from J, with 13 bases in between. CDR1 and CDR2 (germline): LGHDT, YNNKEL (reference sequence). Full variable domain (outside the CDR3, taken from reference TRBV3-1 and TRBJ1-2): DTAVSQTPKYLVTQMGNDKSIKCEQNLGHDTMYWYKQDSKKFLKIMFSYNNKELIINETVPNRFSPKSPDKAHLNLHINSLELGDSAVYFCASSQGANPGYTFGSGTRLTVV.

This chain links TRBV6-5 with TRBJ1-5; D uncertain. CDR1 and CDR2 from the germline V gene are MNHEY and SVGAGI. V was cut by 0 bases and J by 0 bases, with 12 bases left in between. This CDR3 contains 17 residues. CDR3 DNA: TGTGCCAGCAGTTACTCTATGCCAGCCTATAGCAATCAGCCCCAGCATTTT. This encodes CASSYSMPAYSNQPQHF.

This clonotype came up a few times. The CDR3 does not end in the conserved phenylalanine or tryptophan, so this is likely a read error. The limits of the CDR3 on the DNA are not certain, so only TCRdb's listed CDR3 is given. The chain couples TRBV4-2 to TRBJ1-2. The CDR3 adds up to 16 amino acids, both ends counted. The germline V gene encodes CDR1 LGHNA and CDR2 YNFKEQ. CDR3 sequence reads: CASSQEEGDWIYGCTV.

For this clonotype: A much larger clone differs by one base, so this may be a read error. This chain links TRBV5-1 with TRBJ2-1, with 13 bases fitting TRBD2. With 4 bases clipped from V and 9 bases from J, the junction kept 7 bases outside the gene matches. From germline, CDR1 is SGHRS and CDR2 YFSETQ. This CDR3 is 15 amino acids long. CDR3 in amino acids: CASSQGLAGPTEQFF. The CDR3 nucleotides are TGCGCCAGCAGCCAGGGACTAGCGGGACCTACTGAGCAGTTCTTC.

In its sample, this clonotype was seen a few times. The chain is built from TRBV19 and TRBJ1-1; no definite D call. Germline V lookup: CDR1 LNHDA, CDR2 SQIVND (reference sequence). The CDR3 extends over 13 amino acids. V was clipped by 10 bases and J by 0 bases, with 12 bases between them. This chain's CDR3 is CATAPAVNTEAFF. The CDR3 DNA reads as TGTGCCACCGCGCCCGCGGTGAACACTGAAGCTTTCTTT.

This clonotype was recorded only once. The chain combines TRBV3-1 with TRBJ2-5; weak D call: TRBD2 (6 bases). Trimming left V 4 bases short and J 4 bases short, with 13 bases between. Germline V gene data show CDR1 as LGHDT and CDR2 as YNNKEL (reference sequence). CDR3 length equals 14 residues. This chain's CDR3 is CASSPRDLLETQYF. CDR3 DNA sequence: TGTGCCAGCAGCCCCCGGGACTTATTAGAGACCCAGTACTTC.